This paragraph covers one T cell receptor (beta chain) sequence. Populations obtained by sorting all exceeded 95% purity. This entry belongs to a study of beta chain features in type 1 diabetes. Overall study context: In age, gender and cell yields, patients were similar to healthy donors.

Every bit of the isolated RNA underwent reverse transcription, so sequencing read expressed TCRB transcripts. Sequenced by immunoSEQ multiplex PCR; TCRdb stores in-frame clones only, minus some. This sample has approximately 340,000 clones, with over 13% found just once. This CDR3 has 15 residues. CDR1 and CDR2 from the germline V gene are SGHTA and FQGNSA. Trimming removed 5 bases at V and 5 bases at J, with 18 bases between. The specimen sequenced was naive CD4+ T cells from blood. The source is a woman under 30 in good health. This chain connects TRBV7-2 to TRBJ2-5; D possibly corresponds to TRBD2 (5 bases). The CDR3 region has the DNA TGTGCCAGCAGCCGCACCGGAGGAATGGGGGAGACCCAGTACTTC. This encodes CASSRTGGMGETQYF.